These 24 T cell receptor beta chains originate from one sample sequenced in a study of technical replicates of blood from a handful of donors. Clones were read by immunoSEQ multiplex PCR, and TCRdb kept only the in-frame ones, dropping some. Here the sample spans about 79,000 clones, 75% to 95% being singletons. Material: T cells isolated from PBMCs. The receptors here all came from a human donor in good health. Some clones in this sample may be carry-over from other donors' samples.

The rearrangement links TRBV18 to TRBJ1-1, with 9 nucleotides matching TRBD1. The CDR3 covers 14 residues. V dropped 6 bases and J dropped 1; count of bases not matched to a gene: 3. Germline V CDR1 and CDR2: KGHSH, LQKENI. The CDR3, as DNA: TGTGCCAGCTCCCCGGGACAGGGGAACACTGAAGCTTTCTTT. Translated: CASSPGQGNTEAFF.

The chain has TRBV9 and TRBJ1-1, with D uncertain. The length of the CDR3 is 16 residues. V dropped 3 bases and J dropped 0 bases, with 15 bases sitting between them. Germline CDR1 reads SGDLS; CDR2 reads YYNGEE. CDR3 DNA: TGTGCCAGCAGCGCTTCTAAACAGAACATGAACACTGAAGCTTTCTTT. It is translated as CASSASKQNMNTEAFF. Full variable domain (missing parts from reference TRBV9 and TRBJ1-1): DSGVTQTPKHLITATGQRVTLRCSPRSGDLSVYWYQQSLDQGLQFLIQYYNGEERAKGNILERFSAQQFPDLHSELNLSSLELGDSALYFCASSASKQNMNTEAFFGQGTRLTVV.

The chain couples TRBV18 to TRBJ2-1; possibly TRBD1 for D (6 bases). Germline V CDR1 and CDR2: KGHSH, LQKENI. Trimming shortened V by 5 bases and J by 14 bases, and 19 bases separated the two germline ends. This CDR3 is 13 amino acids long. This CDR3 reads CASSWRNRDNEFF. The DNA for the CDR3 is TGTGCCAGCTCATGGAGAAACCGGGACAATGAGTTCTTC.

The chain has TRBV7-2 and TRBJ1-5; tentative D call: TRBD1 (6 bases). Per germline, CDR1 SGHTA and CDR2 FQGNSA. This CDR3 spans 14 amino acids. V was pared by 3 bases and J by 6 bases, with 12 bases between. The CDR3 sequence: CASSFGDIGQPQHF. The CDR3 region has the DNA TGTGCCAGCAGCTTCGGGGACATAGGTCAGCCCCAGCATTTT. Full variable domain (outside the CDR3, taken from reference TRBV7-2 and TRBJ1-5): GAGVSQSPSNKVTEKGKDVELRCDPISGHTALYWYRQSLGQGLEFLIYFQGNSAPDKSGLPSDRFSAERTGGSVSTLTIQRTQQEDSAVYLCASSFGDIGQPQHFGDGTRLSIL.

The chain uses TRBV7-9 and TRBJ2-3; tentatively, D is TRBD2 (6 bases). Germline lookup yields CDR1 SEHNR and CDR2 FQNEAQ (reference sequence). The V end lost 3 bases, the J end lost 1 base, and 11 bases lay between the germline ends. The CDR3 consists of 15 residues. The CDR3 DNA reads TGTGCCAGCAGCTTCCGGGAGTCTGGCACAGATACGCAGTATTTT. This translates into CASSFRESGTDTQYF.

The rearrangement links TRBV18 to TRBJ2-7; 7 bases fit TRBD1. The V segment lost 3 bases and the J segment 5 bases; nucleotides outside the gene matches: 4. Per germline, CDR1 KGHSH and CDR2 LQKENI. The CDR3 runs to 13 residues. CDR3 bases: TGTGCCAGCTCACCGCGACAGGGCCACGAGCAGTACTTC. This codes for CASSPRQGHEQYF.

This chain links TRBV27 with TRBJ2-5; 9 positions agree with TRBD2. V was pared by 5 bases and J by 5 bases, with 3 bases of the junction left unmatched. Germline lookup yields CDR1 MNHEY and CDR2 SMNVEV (reference sequence). This CDR3 has 13 amino acids. The CDR3 DNA reads TGTGCCAGCAGTCTCCTAGCGGGGGAGACCCAGTACTTC. Its protein is CASSLLAGETQYF.

The chain couples TRBV7-8 to TRBJ1-5; D is unclear. This CDR3 contains 14 residues. The germline CDR1 and CDR2 sequences are SGHVS and FQNEAQ. V was clipped by 0 bases and J by 2 bases, with 5 bases between them. The CDR3 loop reads CASSLAGGNQPQHF. In nucleotides, the CDR3 is TGTGCCAGCAGCTTAGCCGGTGGCAATCAGCCCCAGCATTTT.

The chain recombines TRBV15 with TRBJ1-3; D gene ambiguous. The CDR3 is made up of 17 amino acids. Germline V gene data show CDR1 as LNHNV and CDR2 as YYDKDF (reference sequence). Trimming pared 0 bases from V and 3 bases from J, leaving 15 bases between. The CDR3 loop is CATSRDTSPGIGNTIYF. The CDR3 DNA reads TGTGCCACCAGCAGAGATACCAGTCCGGGGATTGGAAACACCATATATTTT.

This clone was counted only a few times. This sequence joins TRBV9 and TRBJ1-5; D might be TRBD1 (5 bases). Trimming took 4 bases from V and 7 from J, leaving 12 bases between them. Germline V gives CDR1 SGDLS, CDR2 YYNGEE. This CDR3 spans 13 amino acids. For the CDR3, the DNA is TGTGCCAGCAGCCCAGACAGCGTACAGCCCCAGCATTTT. Protein sequence: CASSPDSVQPQHF.

This chain joins TRBV9 and TRBJ1-2; D unclear. CDR3 length equals 11 residues. V lost 4 bases and J lost 1, with 2 bases in between. CDR1 is SGDLS, CDR2 YYNGEE, per germline. The CDR3 loop is CASSLNYGYTF. The CDR3 nucleotides are TGTGCCAGCAGCCTTAACTATGGCTACACCTTC.

This chain links TRBV7-3 with TRBJ1-2; D is unresolved. Germline lookup yields CDR1 SGHTA and CDR2 FQGTGA. This CDR3 is built from 15 residues. Trimming pared 6 bases from V and 8 bases from J, leaving 22 bases between. This CDR3 is CASSPGYIIDRGYTF. DNA of the CDR3: TGTGCCAGCAGTCCCGGGTATATAATAGACCGGGGCTACACCTTC.

V gene TRBV15 combines with J gene TRBJ2-5, with 13 bases aligning to TRBD2. CDR3 length equals 16 residues. In germline, CDR1 is LNHNV, CDR2 YYDKDF (reference sequence). The V and J ends lost 4 bases and 5 bases, in that order; junction bases with no gene match: 7. In DNA, the CDR3 is TGTGCCACCAGCATTGGACTAGCGGGAGACATGGAGACCCAGTACTTC. Its translation is CATSIGLAGDMETQYF.

The rearrangement uses TRBV11-3 and TRBJ1-3; D is possibly TRBD1 (5 bases). The CDR3 contains 14 residues. The germline V gene encodes CDR1 SGHNT and CDR2 YENEEA. Trimming removed 10 bases at V and 3 bases at J, with 16 bases between. The chain's CDR3 is CATNSRAGGNTIYF. The CDR3 DNA reads TGTGCCACCAATTCCAGGGCAGGTGGAAACACCATATATTTT.

This chain connects TRBV6-5 to TRBJ1-2; a weak D match, TRBD1 (6 bases). The germline gives CDR1 MNHEY, CDR2 SVGAGI. CDR3 length equals 13 residues. The V and J ends lost 1 base and 13 bases respectively, with 16 bases between them. In DNA form, the CDR3 reads TGTGCCAGCAGTTACTGGGACAATTTCGATCTCACCTTC. Protein sequence: CASSYWDNFDLTF.

DNA of the CDR3: TGTGCCAGCAGCTTAGGTCAGGGGAATTACAATGAGCAGTTCTTC. Translated, it gives CASSLGQGNYNEQFF. The chain uses TRBV7-2 and TRBJ2-1; D is possibly TRBD1 (6 bases). This CDR3 is built from 15 residues. Germline V gene data show CDR1 as SGHTA and CDR2 as FQGNSA. Between the trimmed V and J ends, which lost 1 base and 4 bases, there was a span of 11 bases. The variable domain in full, completed from reference TRBV7-2 and TRBJ2-1, reads GAGVSQSPSNKVTEKGKDVELRCDPISGHTALYWYRQSLGQGLEFLIYFQGNSAPDKSGLPSDRFSAERTGGSVSTLTIQRTQQEDSAVYLCASSLGQGNYNEQFFGPGTRLTVL.

The genes are TRBV6-5 and TRBJ2-7; D is uncertain. Trimming cost V 6 bases and J 0 bases, with 12 bases left between them. CDR3 length equals 14 residues. The germline V gene has CDR1 MNHEY and CDR2 SVGAGI. CDR3 sequence (DNA): TGTGCCAGCAGCCTACAGATAAGCTCCTACGAGCAGTACTTC. Translated, it gives CASSLQISSYEQYF.

The chain uses TRBV7-9 and TRBJ1-2; TRBD1 is a possible D gene (6 bases). CDR1 and CDR2 (germline): SEHNR, FQNEAQ (reference sequence). The CDR3 is made up of 13 amino acids. Trimming took 5 bases from V and 8 from J, leaving 15 bases between them. CDR3 residues: CASSIGGARGYTF. In DNA, the CDR3 is TGTGCCAGCAGCATTGGGGGGGCCCGGGGCTACACCTTC.

The J gene is TRBJ2-7, the V gene TRBV29-1, with 9 bases matching TRBD1. Germline-derived CDR1 and CDR2 are SQVTM and ANQGSEA. The CDR3 runs 14 residues. Trimming at V came to 5 bases and at J to 5 bases, leaving 10 bases not matched to a gene. Written as DNA, the CDR3 is TGCAGCGTTTCGAGGGACAGGGAATTGGACGAGCAGTACTTC. Amino acids: CSVSRDRELDEQYF.

The chain links TRBV21-1 to TRBJ1-5; the table's D call TRBD1 went unverified against the DNA. TRBV21-1 constitutes a pseudogene. CDR3 size: 13 residues. The DNA of the CDR3 is TGTGCCAGCTTCCAGTTAAACAATCAGCCCCAGCATTTT. It yields the protein CASFQLNNQPQHF.

The rearrangement joins TRBV30 to TRBJ2-7, with 10 bases lining up with TRBD2. Per the germline V gene, CDR1 is GTSNPN and CDR2 is SVGIG (reference sequence). The length of the CDR3 is 13 residues. Trimming took 5 bases from V and 2 from J; bases not matched to a gene: 3. In DNA form, the CDR3 reads TGTGCCTGGTCAACTAGCGGGACCTACGAGCAGTACTTC. Encoded protein: CAWSTSGTYEQYF.

The CDR3 region is CASSSRDRVTGNTIYF. The CDR3 DNA reads TGTGCCAGCAGCTCGCGGGACAGGGTGACTGGAAACACCATATATTTT. The V and J genes are TRBV11-2 and TRBJ1-3, with 9 bases identical to TRBD1. V was pared by 4 bases and J by 2 bases, with 6 bases of the junction left unmatched. Germline V gene data show CDR1 as SGHAT and CDR2 as FQNNGV. CDR3 length: 16 residues. The full variable domain, with the rest looked up from reference TRBV11-2 and TRBJ1-3, is EAGVAQSPRYKIIEKRQSVAFWCNPISGHATLYWYQQILGQGPKLLIQFQNNGVVDDSQLPKDRFSAERLKGVDSTLKIQPAKLEDSAVYLCASSSRDRVTGNTIYFGEGSWLTVV.

V gene TRBV6-5 combines with J gene TRBJ2-7, with 8 bases fitting TRBD2. The germline V gene encodes CDR1 MNHEY and CDR2 SVGAGI. The V gene end was trimmed by 2 bases and the J gene end by 2 bases; junction bases not matched to a gene: 5. The CDR3 length is 15 residues. The CDR3 loop reads CASSYPGGEAYEQYF. Written as DNA, the CDR3 is TGTGCCAGCAGTTACCCCGGGGGGGAAGCCTACGAGCAGTACTTC.

V and J are TRBV29-1 and TRBJ2-7; 11 bases line up with TRBD2. The CDR3 has 13 amino acids. Germline CDR1 and CDR2: SQVTM and ANQGSEA. The CDR3 protein is CRGLLAGGCEQYF. In DNA form, the CDR3 reads TGCAGGGGCCTGCTAGCGGGAGGATGCGAGCAGTACTTC.